These T cell receptor beta chains were read from a single sample in a study of CD8 T cells in Susac syndrome. TCRdb re-called the immunoSEQ multiplex PCR reads through MiXCR, storing one row per CDR3 protein. Of approximately 70,000 distinct CDR3 sequences listed, around 93% are singletons. Sequenced input: CD8+ T cells from PBMCs. These receptors originate from a human donor in good health. Both conserved end residues are part of each CDR3. The D gene is left open where the match is weak. Part of the rows lack a size; the others show once, few, many or a class for expanded clones.

V gene,D gene,J gene,clone size,CDR3 DNA,CDR3 protein
TRBV2,TRBD1,TRBJ2-4,.,TGTGCCAGCAGTGTGCTAGAAACCCAGGGGGCGCGACCCAAAAACATTCAGTACTTC,CASSVLETQGARPKNIQYF
TRBV7-9,.,TRBJ2-1,.,TGTGCCAGCAGCTCTGACAGGAGTTACAATGAGCAGTTCTTC,CASSSDRSYNEQFF
TRBV5-1,.,TRBJ2-3,.,TGCGCCAGCAGCTTTGGGGACCCGGATACGCAGTATTTT,CASSFGDPDTQYF
TRBV4-1,TRBD2,TRBJ2-7,.,TGCGCCAGCAGCGGCCTCGGGGGGGCAAACTACGAGCAGTACTTC,CASSGLGGANYEQYF
TRBV2,.,TRBJ2-1,.,TGTGCCAGCACTCCTGAACTAGAATGGAATGAGCAGTTCTTC,CASTPELEWNEQFF
TRBV28,.,TRBJ2-5,once,TGTGCCAGCAGCTCAACAGGTAGCGGCGAGGAGACCCAGTACTTC,CASSSTGSGEETQYF
TRBV19,.,TRBJ2-7,.,TGTGCCAGTAGCCTGCCCTCCCTGGGCGAGCAGTACTTC,CASSLPSLGEQYF
TRBV12-3/TRBV12-4,.,TRBJ2-7,.,TGTGCCAGCGCTGGTTACGAGCAGTACTTC,CASAGYEQYF
TRBV19,.,TRBJ2-1,.,TGTGCCAGTAGTACCATTCATGGGGGTTCCCCCTACAATGAGCAGTTCTTC,CASSTIHGGSPYNEQFF
TRBV18,.,TRBJ1-2,once,TGTGCCAGCTCACCAGCGGGTCAGGGGTGGACCTTC,CASSPAGQGWTF
TRBV12-3/TRBV12-4,.,TRBJ2-2,.,TGTGCCAGCAGTTTTCAGGGCGAGAACACCGGGGAGCTGTTTTTT,CASSFQGENTGELFF
TRBV2,.,TRBJ2-5,once,TGTGCCAGCAGTGAACAGGCTGTGAGCGAGACCCAGTACTTC,CASSEQAVSETQYF
TRBV28,.,TRBJ2-3,.,TGTGCCAGCAGTTCAGGACAGCACACAGATACGCAGTATTTT,CASSSGQHTDTQYF
TRBV12-3/TRBV12-4,.,TRBJ2-5,.,TGTGCCAGCAGTCCCCCCCTTGAAAGACAAGAGACCCAGTACTTC,CASSPPLERQETQYF
TRBV27,.,TRBJ1-1,.,TGTGCCAGCAGTTTATACAGGACGAACACTGAAGCTTTCTTT,CASSLYRTNTEAFF
TRBV7-8,.,TRBJ1-6,.,TGTGCCAGCAGCTCCCTTGACCTTACCTATAATTCACCCCTCCACTTT,CASSSLDLTYNSPLHF
TRBV20-1,.,TRBJ1-1,.,TGCAGTGCTAAAACGGTCACAAACACTGAAGCTTTCTTT,CSAKTVTNTEAFF
TRBV4-1,.,TRBJ2-5,.,TGCGCCAGCAGCCAACTTTCGGGGGATCAAGAGACCCAGTACTTC,CASSQLSGDQETQYF
TRBV3-1,.,TRBJ1-1,.,TGTGCCAGCAGCCAAGACCGGGATACCAGGACTGAAGCTTTCTTT,CASSQDRDTRTEAFF
TRBV3-1,.,TRBJ1-1,.,TGTGCCAGCAGCCAAGTGGGGTCCACTGAAGCTTTCTTT,CASSQVGSTEAFF
TRBV7-9,TRBD1,TRBJ2-5,.,TGTGCCAGCAGCCAGAGGGACAGCCCCCAACAGACCCAGTACTTC,CASSQRDSPQQTQYF
TRBV20-1,.,TRBJ2-7,.,TGCAGTGCTAGAGTCCCCAGCTCCTACGAGCAGTACTTC,CSARVPSSYEQYF
TRBV29-1,TRBD1,TRBJ1-2,once,TGCAGCGTTGAGTCGACAGGGGGAGCTAACTATGGCTACACCTTC,CSVESTGGANYGYTF
TRBV20-1,.,TRBJ2-1,.,TGCAGTGCAGACCGGGGTAGGGATGAGCAGTTCTTC,CSADRGRDEQFF
TRBV6-6,.,TRBJ2-7,.,TGTGCCAGCAGTTACGAGGACAGAACTTCCTACGAGCAGTACTTC,CASSYEDRTSYEQYF
TRBV3-1,.,TRBJ1-5,.,TGTGCCAGCAGCCAAGAAGGGGGTGGCAATCAGCCCCAGCATTTT,CASSQEGGGNQPQHF
TRBV29-1,.,TRBJ1-4,few,TGCAGCGTTGAAGTGGCGGGTTCTAATGAAAAACTGTTTTTT,CSVEVAGSNEKLFF
TRBV7-9,.,TRBJ1-5,once,TGTGCCAGCAGCTGGATGCAGGGTCCGAATCAGCCCCAGCATTTT,CASSWMQGPNQPQHF
TRBV3-1,TRBD2,TRBJ2-1,.,TGTGCCAGCAGCCACAGACTAGCGGGGGTCGAGCAGTTCTTC,CASSHRLAGVEQFF
TRBV28,.,TRBJ1-1,.,TGTGCCAGCAGTCGATCGGGGGCTAGGGAAAGCACTGAAGCTTTCTTT,CASSRSGARESTEAFF
TRBV7-9,TRBD2,TRBJ2-7,.,TGTGCCAGCAGCCAATCGGTGGACGGGAGGTACTCCTACGAGCAGTACTTC,CASSQSVDGRYSYEQYF
TRBV5-1,.,TRBJ2-6,.,TGCGCCAGCAGCAGGGACACCGGTAACGTCCTGACTTTC,CASSRDTGNVLTF
TRBV7-8,.,TRBJ2-2,.,TGTGCCAGCAGCTTATGGGGGAGCACCACGAACACCGGGGAGCTGTTTTTT,CASSLWGSTTNTGELFF
TRBV10-3,.,TRBJ2-7,.,TGTGCCATCAGTGAGGACGGTAGCTCCTACGAGCAGTACTTC,CAISEDGSSYEQYF
TRBV5-1,TRBD1,TRBJ2-5,once,TGCGCCAGCAGCACCGGGACAGGGGCCCCCGAGACCCAGTACTTC,CASSTGTGAPETQYF
TRBV19,.,TRBJ2-1,.,TGTGCCAGTAGTATAGCGAGAGATTACAACCCTTACAATGAGCAGTTCTTC,CASSIARDYNPYNEQFF
TRBV30,.,TRBJ1-2,.,TGTGCCTGGAGTGAGGTTAACTATGGCTACACCTTC,CAWSEVNYGYTF
TRBV19,.,TRBJ2-2,few,TGTGCCAGTAGCCCGGGACCGAACACCGGGGAGCTGTTTTTT,CASSPGPNTGELFF
TRBV28,.,TRBJ2-5,.,TGTGCCAGCACGCTTCCGGGGGGTAGGGGGGGCCTAGAGACCCAGTACTTC,CASTLPGGRGGLETQYF
TRBV7-9,TRBD1,TRBJ2-5,.,TGTGCCAGCCGGGACAGCGAAGAGACCCAGTACTTC,CASRDSEETQYF
TRBV6-5,.,TRBJ1-2,.,TGTGCCAGCAGTTACCTGGATTTGGGGAGGGGATATGGCTACACCTTC,CASSYLDLGRGYGYTF
TRBV6-5,.,TRBJ2-3,.,TGTGCCAGCAGTTACTCGATAGTCCCAGATACGCAGTATTTT,CASSYSIVPDTQYF
TRBV6-1,TRBD1,TRBJ1-2,.,TGTGCCAGCAGATATTACGGGACAGGGGAACACACCTTC,CASRYYGTGEHTF
TRBV29-1,.,TRBJ2-5,.,TGCAGCGTTGACGGACTGGCAGGACTACTCCAAGAGACCCAGTACTTC,CSVDGLAGLLQETQYF
TRBV7-9,.,TRBJ1-2,few,TGTGCCAGCAGCTTAGTGGCTGGCTATGGCTACACCTTC,CASSLVAGYGYTF
TRBV12-3/TRBV12-4,.,TRBJ2-7,.,TGTGCCAGCGGGTTAGGACAGCTTTACGAGCAGTACTTC,CASGLGQLYEQYF